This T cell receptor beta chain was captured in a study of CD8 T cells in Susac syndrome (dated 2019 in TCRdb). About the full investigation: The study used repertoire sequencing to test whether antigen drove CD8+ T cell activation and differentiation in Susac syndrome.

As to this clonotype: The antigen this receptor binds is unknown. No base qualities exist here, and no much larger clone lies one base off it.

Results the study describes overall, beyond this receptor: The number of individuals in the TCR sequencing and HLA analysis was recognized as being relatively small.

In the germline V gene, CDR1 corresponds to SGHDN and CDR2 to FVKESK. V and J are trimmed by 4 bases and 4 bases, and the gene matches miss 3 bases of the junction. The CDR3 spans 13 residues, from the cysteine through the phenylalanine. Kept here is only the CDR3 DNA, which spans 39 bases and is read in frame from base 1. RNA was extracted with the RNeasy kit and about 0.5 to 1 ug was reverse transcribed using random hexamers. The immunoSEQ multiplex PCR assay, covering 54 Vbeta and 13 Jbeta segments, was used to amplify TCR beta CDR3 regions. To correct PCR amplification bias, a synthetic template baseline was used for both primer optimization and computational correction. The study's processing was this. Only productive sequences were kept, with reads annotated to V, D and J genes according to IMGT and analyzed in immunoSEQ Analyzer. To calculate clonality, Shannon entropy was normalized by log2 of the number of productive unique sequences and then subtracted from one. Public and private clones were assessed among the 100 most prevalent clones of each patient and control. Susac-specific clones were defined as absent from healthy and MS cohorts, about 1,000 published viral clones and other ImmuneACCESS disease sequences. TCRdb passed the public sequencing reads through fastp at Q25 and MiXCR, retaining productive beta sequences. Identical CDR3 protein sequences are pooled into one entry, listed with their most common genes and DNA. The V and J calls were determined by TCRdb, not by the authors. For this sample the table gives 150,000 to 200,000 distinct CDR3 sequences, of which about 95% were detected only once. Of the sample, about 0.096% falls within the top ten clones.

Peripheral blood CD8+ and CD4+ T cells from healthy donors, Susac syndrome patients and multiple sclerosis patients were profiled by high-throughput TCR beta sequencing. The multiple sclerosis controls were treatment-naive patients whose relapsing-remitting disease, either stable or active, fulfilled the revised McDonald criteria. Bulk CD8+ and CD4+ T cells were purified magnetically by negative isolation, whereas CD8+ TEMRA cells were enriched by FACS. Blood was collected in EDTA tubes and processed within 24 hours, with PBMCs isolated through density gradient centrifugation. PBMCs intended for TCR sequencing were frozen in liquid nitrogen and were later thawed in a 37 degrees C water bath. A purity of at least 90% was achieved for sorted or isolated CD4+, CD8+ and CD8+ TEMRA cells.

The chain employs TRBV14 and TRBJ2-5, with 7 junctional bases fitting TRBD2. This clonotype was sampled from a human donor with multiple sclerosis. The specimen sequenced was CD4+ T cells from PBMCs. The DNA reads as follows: TGTGCCAGCAGCCGGGCGGGGGTAGAGACCCAGTACTTC. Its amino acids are CASSRAGVETQYF. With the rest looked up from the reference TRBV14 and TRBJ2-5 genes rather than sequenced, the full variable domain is EAGVTQFPSHSVIEKGQTVTLRCDPISGHDNLYWYRRVMGKEIKFLLHFVKESKQDESGMPNNRFLAERTGGTYSTLKVQPAELEDSGVYFCASSRAGVETQYFGPGTRLLVL.